The 29 T cell receptor beta chains presented below share a single source sample, sequenced in a study of PD-1 blockade in classical Hodgkin lymphoma. Repertoires were generated with immunoSEQ multiplex PCR, while TCRdb's copy carries only in-frame clones and drops some. The repertoire consists of 100,000 or so clones, with about 92% occurring once and the leading ten covering 15% to 20%. Time point noted: cycle 4 day 1 (C4D1), after more than 5 weeks of nivolumab. Every patient experienced relapse after autologous stem cell transplantation, and brentuximab vedotin exposure varied. This sample comprised peripheral blood mononuclear cells (PBMCs), obtained before the fourth cycle of nivolumab. The receptors derive from a human donor with classical Hodgkin lymphoma.

V and J are TRBV5-1 and TRBJ2-2, with 8 positions matching TRBD1. There are 15 residues in the CDR3. Looked up from germline, CDR1 is SGHRS and CDR2 is YFSETQ. Trimming removed 5 bases from V and 6 bases from J; junction bases left unmatched: 9. In nucleotides, the CDR3 is TGCGCCAGCAGTTCAGTGACAGGGGTAGCCGGGGAGCTGTTTTTT. This codes for CASSSVTGVAGELFF.

V is TRBV7-2 and J is TRBJ2-5; D may be TRBD1 or TRBD2 (5 bases each). Trimming stripped 1 base from V and 2 bases from J, with 17 bases between. CDR3 length: 17 amino acids. Germline loops: CDR1 SGHTA, CDR2 FQGNSA. The CDR3 protein is CASSLGGFGGPQETQYF. The CDR3 region has the DNA TGTGCCAGCAGCTTAGGGGGGTTTGGCGGGCCTCAAGAGACCCAGTACTTC. The variable domain in full, completed from reference TRBV7-2 and TRBJ2-5, reads GAGVSQSPSNKVTEKGKDVELRCDPISGHTALYWYRQSLGQGLEFLIYFQGNSAPDKSGLPSDRFSAERTGGSVSTLTIQRTQQEDSAVYLCASSLGGFGGPQETQYFGPGTRLLVL.

The chain recombines TRBV7-7 with TRBJ2-5, with 12 bases fitting TRBD2. In germline, CDR1 is SSHAT, CDR2 FNYEAQ (reference sequence). With 7 bases clipped from V and 2 bases from J, the junction kept 2 bases outside the gene matches. CDR3 length: 14 residues. The CDR3 loop is CASTTSGSQETQYF. The CDR3 DNA sequence: TGTGCCAGCACGACTAGCGGGAGTCAAGAGACCCAGTACTTC.

Here the CDR3 DNA reads TGTGCCAGTAGATCACAGACATCTAGCACAGATACGCAGTATTTT. Amino acids: CASRSQTSSTDTQYF. The J gene is TRBJ2-3, the V gene TRBV19; no definite D call. The germline gives CDR1 LNHDA, CDR2 SQIVND (reference sequence). V lost 6 bases, J lost 0 bases, and 13 bases lay in between. CDR3 size: 15 residues.

This clone was picked up a small number of times. The chain recombines TRBV2 with TRBJ1-2; no firm D call. There are 14 residues in the CDR3. Looked up from germline, CDR1 is SNHLY and CDR2 is FYNNEI. Trimming removed 4 bases from V and 0 bases from J, with 9 bases in between. The CDR3 DNA follows: TGTGCCAGCAGTGGGAGACCCTCTAACTATGGCTACACCTTC. It codes for CASSGRPSNYGYTF.

This chain uses TRBV7-6 with TRBJ2-5; a weak D match, TRBD1 (5 bases). CDR1 and CDR2 (germline): SGHVS, FNYEAQ. The CDR3 covers 15 residues. V dropped 4 bases and J dropped 3 bases, with 15 bases sitting between them. For the CDR3, the DNA is TGTGCCAGCAGCTCAGAGACAGCCTCAAAAGAGACCCAGTACTTC. This translates into CASSSETASKETQYF.

This chain joins TRBV4-1 and TRBJ2-1; D perhaps matches TRBD2 (5 bases). The CDR3 totals 12 residues. Between the trimmed V and J ends, which lost 4 bases and 9 bases, there was a span of 10 bases. The germline CDR1 and CDR2 sequences are MGHRA and YSYEKL. The CDR3: CASSRPRGEQFF. The DNA of the CDR3 is TGCGCCAGCAGCCGACCCCGGGGTGAGCAGTTCTTC.

This chain joins TRBV4-3 and TRBJ1-1, with D perhaps matching TRBD1 (5 bases). Trimming left V 4 bases short and J 4 bases short, with 13 bases between. Germline V lookup: CDR1 LGHNA, CDR2 YSLEER. CDR3 length: 14 amino acids. CDR3: CASSPVIQGTEAFF. The CDR3, as DNA: TGCGCCAGCAGCCCTGTGATCCAGGGCACTGAAGCTTTCTTT.

V and J are TRBV13 and TRBJ2-7; TRBD2 aligns across 11 bases. V gave up 1 base and J gave up 3 bases; unmatched junction bases: 2. The CDR3 sequence is 15 residues long. CDR1 and CDR2 from the germline V gene are PRHDT and FYEKMQ (reference sequence). For the CDR3, the DNA is TGTGCCAGCAGCTTAGCTAGCGGGAGGATCTACGAGCAGTACTTC. As protein: CASSLASGRIYEQYF.

As to this clone: One junction end disagrees with the germline gene, perhaps due to a read error. The chain carries TRBV15 and TRBJ2-5; D tentatively reads TRBD1 or TRBD2 (5 bases each). Germline CDR1 LNHNV, CDR2 YYDKDF (reference sequence). The length of the CDR3 is 16 residues. CDR3 sequence (DNA): TGTGCCACCAGCAGAGATGTTAGCCTGGGTGGTGTGGGACCCAACTTC. Its translation: CATSRDVSLGGVGPNF.

The V and J genes are TRBV19 and TRBJ1-2, with D perhaps TRBD1 (6 bases). Germline V CDR1 and CDR2: LNHDA, SQIVND (reference sequence). V gave up 1 base and J gave up 6 bases, with 12 bases separating them. The length of the CDR3 is 14 residues. CDR3 bases: TGTGCCAGTAGTATAGTTGGGGGGCGCGATGGCTACACCTTC. Its translation is CASSIVGGRDGYTF.

The chain employs TRBV5-5 and TRBJ2-1; D is unclear. CDR1 and CDR2 from the germline V gene are SGHKS and YYEKEE (reference sequence). The CDR3 extends over 15 amino acids. V lost 0 bases and J lost 4, with 11 bases in between. The CDR3 DNA sequence: TGTGCCAGCAGCTTGGGACCCCTTCTGTACAATGAGCAGTTCTTC. Translating gives CASSLGPLLYNEQFF.

This clone was found a few times. J is TRBJ1-4 and V is TRBV19; D gene ambiguous. V was cut by 1 base and J by 8 bases, with 2 bases left in between. The germline V gene has CDR1 LNHDA and CDR2 SQIVND (reference sequence). The length of the CDR3 is 11 residues. The CDR3 sequence is CASSIAEKLFF. Here the CDR3 DNA reads TGTGCCAGTAGTATAGCAGAAAAACTGTTTTTT.

The rearrangement uses TRBV2 and TRBJ2-7, with 11 bases identical to TRBD2. The CDR3 is made up of 16 amino acids. Per the germline V gene, CDR1 is SNHLY and CDR2 is FYNNEI. J gave up 4 bases and V 6 bases, and 11 bases lay outside the gene matches. Written as DNA, the CDR3 is TGTGCCAGCAGAGCCCTCCGACTAGCGGGGTTTTACGAGCAGTACTTC. It encodes CASRALRLAGFYEQYF.

The chain has TRBV11-3 and TRBJ1-3, with unresolved D. The CDR3 length is 13 residues. Germline V lookup: CDR1 SGHNT, CDR2 YENEEA. V dropped 6 bases and J dropped 8 bases, with 14 bases sitting between them. For the CDR3, the DNA is TGTGCCAGCAGTTTTGGAGCGGAGGACACCATATATTTT. Protein product: CASSFGAEDTIYF. The entire variable domain, with the rest obtained from reference TRBV11-3 and TRBJ1-3, is as follows: EAGVVQSPRYKIIEKKQPVAFWCNPISGHNTLYWYLQNLGQGPELLIRYENEEAVDDSQLPKDRFSAERLKGVDSTLKIQPAELGDSAVYLCASSFGAEDTIYFGEGSWLTVV.

The chain is built from TRBV27 and TRBJ2-5; 7 nucleotides line up with TRBD1. Germline CDR1 and CDR2: MNHEY and SMNVEV (reference sequence). The CDR3 spans 16 residues. V was pared by 4 bases and J by 5 bases, with 13 bases of the junction left unmatched. CDR3 coding DNA: TGTGCCAGCAGTTCACAGGGGTCTTACTCCCGGGAGACCCAGTACTTC. Protein product: CASSSQGSYSRETQYF.

This chain connects TRBV2 to TRBJ1-3; no reliable D call. CDR1 is SNHLY and CDR2 is FYNNEI in the germline V gene. Trimming stripped 1 base from V and 2 bases from J, with 6 bases between. The CDR3 runs 14 residues. The CDR3 region is CASSEGGTGNTIYF. The CDR3 region has the DNA TGTGCCAGCAGTGAAGGGGGAACTGGAAACACCATATATTTT.

The chain carries TRBV5-1 and TRBJ2-3, with TRBD1 as a possible D gene (8 bases). The V end lost 5 bases, the J end lost 0 bases, and 13 bases lay between the germline ends. CDR1 and CDR2 (germline): SGHRS, YFSETQ. CDR3 size: 15 residues. The CDR3 here is CASRQGGFSTDTQYF. CDR3 DNA: TGCGCCAGCAGACAGGGGGGGTTTAGCACAGATACGCAGTATTTT.

The chain uses TRBV5-1 and TRBJ2-2, with D perhaps matching TRBD1 (5 bases). The germline V and J ends were trimmed by 5 bases and 0 bases, with 11 bases remaining between them. The germline gives CDR1 SGHRS, CDR2 YFSETQ. CDR3 length: 15 residues. The DNA for the CDR3 is TGCGCCAGCAGACAGGACGCCTCGAACACCGGGGAGCTGTTTTTT. Encoded protein: CASRQDASNTGELFF.

The rearrangement links TRBV10-3 to TRBJ2-3; 12 bases are a match to TRBD2. The junction had 8 bases not matched to a gene; V was cut back by 5 bases and J by 2 bases. Germline assignment: CDR1 ENHRY and CDR2 SYGVKD. The CDR3 extends over 17 amino acids. CDR3 DNA: TGTGCCATCAGTTCCGGGACTAGCGGGCCTAACACAGATACGCAGTATTTT. This translates into CAISSGTSGPNTDTQYF.

The chain couples TRBV5-1 to TRBJ1-4; D unresolved. The CDR3 extends over 17 amino acids. V shed 0 bases and J shed 5 bases, with 17 bases lying between them. CDR1 SGHRS and CDR2 YFSETQ come from the germline V gene. The CDR3 coding sequence is TGCGCCAGCAGCTTGGGAGTCGGGCGCCAGGACAATGAAAAACTGTTTTTT. Amino acids: CASSLGVGRQDNEKLFF. Based on the CDR3 plus reference TRBV5-1 and TRBJ1-4, the full variable domain is KAGVTQTPRYLIKTRGQQVTLSCSPISGHRSVSWYQQTPGQGLQFLFEYFSETQRNKGNFPGRFSGRQFSNSRSEMNVSTLELGDSALYLCASSLGVGRQDNEKLFFGSGTQLSVL.

CDR3 protein: CASSSIAKSSYNEQFF. CDR3 nucleotide sequence: TGTGCCAGCAGCTCCATAGCGAAAAGCTCCTACAATGAGCAGTTCTTC. The chain combines TRBV7-9 with TRBJ2-1, with D perhaps matching TRBD2 (5 bases). The V and J ends lost 4 bases and 0 bases respectively, with 13 bases between them. The CDR3 is 16 amino acids. Looked up from germline, CDR1 is SEHNR and CDR2 is FQNEAQ (reference sequence).

This clone was found many times. This chain uses TRBV6-6 with TRBJ2-4; D perhaps matches TRBD2 (5 bases). This CDR3 comprises 11 residues. Germline loops: CDR1 MNHNY, CDR2 SVGAGI (reference sequence). Trimming pared 6 bases from V and 9 bases from J, leaving 9 bases between. Here the CDR3 reads CASRLEGIQYF. Written as DNA, the CDR3 is TGTGCCAGCAGACTAGAGGGCATTCAGTACTTC.

This clone was observed a single time. An end of the junction does not agree with germline; a read error may underlie this. Other DNA variants within this sample encode the same CDR3. The chain combines TRBV25-1 with TRBJ1-1; D remains ambiguous. The CDR3 consists of 13 residues. CDR1 and CDR2 (germline): MGHDK, SYGVNS. Written as DNA, the CDR3 is TGTGCCAGCTCTGGGCACGCGAACACTGAAGCCTTCTTT. Its translation: CASSGHANTEAFF.

The chain links TRBV4-2 to TRBJ1-4; D possibly corresponds to TRBD1 (5 bases). This CDR3 has 14 amino acids. Germline assignment: CDR1 LGHNA and CDR2 YNFKEQ. The germline V and J ends were trimmed by 1 base and 8 bases, with 11 bases remaining between them. CDR3 bases: TGTGCCAGCAGCCAAGGATGGGGGAGGGAAAAACTGTTTTTT. Translating it yields CASSQGWGREKLFF.

The chain is built from TRBV7-2 and TRBJ2-3; D uncertain. V lost 5 bases, J lost 5 bases, and 11 bases lay in between. Germline-derived CDR1 and CDR2 are SGHTA and FQGNSA. The CDR3 consists of 13 residues. The CDR3 DNA follows: TGTGCCAGCAGCCACTCCCTAGGAGATACGCAGTATTTT. This gives the protein CASSHSLGDTQYF.

J is TRBJ1-4 and V is TRBV7-9; D remains ambiguous. The CDR3 is 18 amino acids. V was shortened by 1 base and J by 3 bases, with 18 bases between the two germline ends. Germline assignment: CDR1 SEHNR and CDR2 FQNEAQ (reference sequence). CDR3 in DNA: TGTGCCAGCAGCTTAGTTCCTGGCCCCTCGATGGCTAATGAAAAACTGTTTTTT. It yields the protein CASSLVPGPSMANEKLFF.

The CDR3 nucleotides are TGTGCCAGCAGCGTAGCCCCGGGAGGGCTAGAGGAGACCCAGTACTTC. Its protein is CASSVAPGGLEETQYF. This rearrangement joins TRBV9 to TRBJ2-5; 8 bases agree with TRBD2. The junction had 9 bases not matched to a gene; V was cut back by 0 bases and J by 5 bases. The CDR3 loop spans 16 amino acids. Germline V gene data show CDR1 as SGDLS and CDR2 as YYNGEE. The full variable domain, its missing parts supplied by reference TRBV9 and TRBJ2-5, is DSGVTQTPKHLITATGQRVTLRCSPRSGDLSVYWYQQSLDQGLQFLIQYYNGEERAKGNILERFSAQQFPDLHSELNLSSLELGDSALYFCASSVAPGGLEETQYFGPGTRLLVL.

This chain connects TRBV19 to TRBJ2-2; TRBD2 might be the D (5 bases). V was shortened by 3 bases and J by 5 bases, with 10 bases between the two germline ends. Per germline, CDR1 LNHDA and CDR2 SQIVND (reference sequence). CDR3 size: 14 residues. CDR3 loop: CASSIRSGTGELFF. DNA of the CDR3: TGTGCCAGTAGTATCAGGAGCGGTACCGGGGAGCTGTTTTTT.